This paragraph covers one T cell receptor beta chain sequence. What this receptor recognizes is not known. Per-base quality was not reported, and no clone a single base away is much larger than it. The immunoSEQ Assay, a bias-controlled multiplex PCR, was used to amplify TCRbeta CDR3 regions from genomic DNA. The paper's data handling went like this. The number of nucleated cells in each sample was estimated from the amplification of reference gene primers within the assay. To quantify the absolute abundance of each unique TCRbeta CDR3 rearrangement, sequence reads were collapsed and filtered. For each sample, productive Simpson clonality was calculated by taking the square root of Simpson's diversity index across productive rearrangements. As stored in TCRdb, this immuneACCESS dataset retains in-frame rearrangements with V and J assigned. A fraction of the clones does not appear; measured against another copy, unresolved V genes explain less than half of the discrepancy, and the remainder lacks a known reason. The V and J calls and clone size were taken over from that table, and D and trimming were inferred from the DNA. Counted in this sample were some 130,000 clones; around 88% of them appeared once. The ten top clones hold about 2.5% of the sample.

These data belong to a study of blood T cell repertoires in COVID-19 (dated by TCRdb to 2020 to 2021). A note on the overall study: Collaborator samples came from the United States, Italy and Spain and covered acute and convalescent phases of COVID-19. The material from the prospective study consisted of cDNA or gDNA derived from T cells, B-cell-depleted T cells, or PBMCs. Deeply sampled blood TCRbeta repertoires from subjects exposed to, actively infected with, or recovered from COVID-19 were included in the dataset. The repertoires were released in a freely available public database meant as a resource for research on the immune response to SARS-CoV-2. Samples came from the ongoing ImmuneRACE study (first 160 participants) plus 1,254 subjects from 6 global collaborators. The sample metadata nearly always contained a de-identified subject ID, COVID-19 status, age in years and sex. Where HLA class I and class II types were available, the types were taken from metadata supplied by the sample provider, not from assay-based typing. The paper's findings and limits, for the study overall: How much clinical and demographic metadata was included differed by source and by participant, and the metadata was provided uncurated.

Participants in the prospective study were enrolled through a virtual design, were aged roughly 18 to 95 years, and lived in approximately 25 United States geographic areas. In the prospective study, participants were assigned to cohorts based on the clinical history participants reported in a screening survey and a study questionnaire. Recovered participants in ImmuneRACE Cohort 3 were defined as having two consecutive negative NP/OP PCR tests, clearance from a healthcare professional, or resolution of symptoms. Mobile phlebotomists in the prospective study collected whole blood, serum and a nasopharyngeal or oropharyngeal swab from every participant. Participants in the prospective study had the option to provide additional blood draws and questionnaires over a 2-month period. Blood samples from the prospective study were shipped frozen or at room temperature prior to DNA extraction. CDR1 and CDR2 were assigned from the germline V gene as SQVTM and ANQGSEA. The CDR3 spans 13 residues, from the cysteine through the phenylalanine. The CDR3 DNA has 39 bases and is translated from base 1. The germline ends are 6 bases apart after V is trimmed by 3 bases and J by 1 base.

This TCR was sampled from a woman aged 45-60 years who had recovered from COVID-19. The sequenced material came from PBMCs or T cells enriched from blood (not recorded which). The V and J segments used are TRBV29-1 and TRBJ2-2, with the D gene call left open. The CDR3 is CSVDRRNTGELFF. The sequenced DNA is TGCAGCGTTGACAGGCGGAACACCGGGGAGCTGTTTTTT.